The 7 T cell receptor beta chains below all came from one sample that was sequenced in a study of cytotoxic CD8 clonotypes in ibrutinib-treated CLL. Here immunoSEQ multiplex PCR was the method, and the copy in TCRdb shows in-frame clones only, minus some. The data show about 140,000 clones, with approximately 80% seen just once and about 7.6% held by the top ten. The sample consisted of PBMCs, taken after 36 months of ibrutinib treatment. These receptors were collected from a human donor with chronic lymphocytic leukemia.

This clone has only a few counts. CDR3 loop: CSVGPMLGQGGFTEAFF. CDR3 sequence (DNA): TGCAGCGTTGGCCCCATGTTGGGACAGGGTGGGTTCACTGAAGCTTTCTTT. The chain combines TRBV29-1 with TRBJ1-1; TRBD1 aligns across 9 bases. Germline V gene sequence: CDR1 SQVTM, CDR2 ANQGSEA. The CDR3 sequence is 17 residues long. The ends lost 4 bases at V and 4 bases at J; junction bases unmatched: 16.

The chain couples TRBV29-1 to TRBJ2-1; TRBD1 aligns across 9 bases. V gave up 6 bases and J gave up 8 bases; unmatched junction bases: 8. The germline gives CDR1 SQVTM, CDR2 ANQGSEA. The CDR3 contains 13 residues. The CDR3 DNA reads TGCAGCGTGGGGGGACAGGGTCACGATGAGCAGTTCTTC. It translates to CSVGGQGHDEQFF.

This clone was found once. This chain joins TRBV19 and TRBJ1-2; TRBD1 matches 7 bases. The germline gives CDR1 LNHDA, CDR2 SQIVND (reference sequence). This CDR3 region has 18 residues. V trimming: 6 bases; J trimming: 1 base; junction bases outside the gene matches: 17. The CDR3 region is CASRSLGTDNRGNYGYTF. The CDR3 DNA follows: TGTGCCAGTAGATCCCTTGGGACAGACAACCGGGGTAACTATGGCTACACCTTC.

Worth noting for this clone: This specimen includes other DNA sequences encoding the same CDR3. V usage is TRBV5-4 and J usage is TRBJ2-7; TRBD1 agrees at 7 bases. This CDR3 spans 16 amino acids. In germline, CDR1 is SGHNT, CDR2 YYREEE (reference sequence). V was clipped by 5 bases and J by 3 bases; unmatched bases: 14. The CDR3 DNA reads TGTGCCAGCAGTCCCACCCTCCGGGACAGAGACTACGAGCAGTACTTC. It encodes CASSPTLRDRDYEQYF.

Turning to this clone: This sample includes further DNA sequences coding for the same CDR3. The V gene is TRBV30, the J gene TRBJ1-4; no clear D. This CDR3 has 14 residues. Germline lookup yields CDR1 GTSNPN and CDR2 SVGIG (reference sequence). Trimming left V 0 bases short and J 0 bases short, with 5 bases between. The CDR3, as DNA: TGTGCCTGGAGTGTAAGAGCAACTAATGAAAAACTGTTTTTT. It codes for CAWSVRATNEKLFF.

The V call is TRBV6-6, the J call TRBJ1-1; unclear D gene. Germline V lookup: CDR1 MNHNY, CDR2 SVGAGI (reference sequence). The ends were cut back, 6 bases at V and 0 bases at J, with 14 bases in the middle. The CDR3 totals 15 residues. In nucleotides, the CDR3 is TGTGCCAGCAGCCCCTCAAGTGGCATGAACACTGAAGCTTTCTTT. Residues: CASSPSSGMNTEAFF.

The chain carries TRBV2 and TRBJ2-3; the D is unclear. Trimming took 1 base from V and 0 from J, leaving 5 bases between them. The germline V gene encodes CDR1 SNHLY and CDR2 FYNNEI. The CDR3 totals 14 residues. CDR3 region: CASSEDRSTDTQYF. CDR3 nucleotides: TGTGCCAGCAGTGAAGACAGAAGCACAGATACGCAGTATTTT.